A single sample gave rise to the 15 T cell receptor beta chains below, sequenced in a study of a mutant IDH1 vaccine in newly diagnosed glioma. Sequencing used immunoSEQ multiplex PCR; TCRdb keeps in-frame clones, though not all of them. The table includes 30,000 to 40,000 clones, 75% to 95% detected once. Time point defined: week 47, end of study. The content of each vaccine dose was 300 ug of mutant IDH1 20-mer peptide, and topical imiquimod accompanied it. These receptors' antigens are unknown. Sequencing was performed on PBMCs, taken from a glioma patient whose treatment included an IDH1 peptide vaccine. Receptors originate from a woman in her forties with glioma.

This rearrangement joins TRBV4-3 to TRBJ1-4, with 8 nucleotides matching TRBD1. CDR3 size: 17 residues. The germline gives CDR1 LGHNA, CDR2 YSLEER. The trim removed 1 base at V and 4 bases at J, leaving 8 bases unmatched. DNA for the CDR3: TGCGCCAGCAGCCAAGGGACAGGGATGATGGTTAATGAAAAACTGTTTTTT. This sequence encodes CASSQGTGMMVNEKLFF.

J is TRBJ1-2 and V is TRBV6-1, with a weak D call TRBD1 (5 bases). Between the trimmed V and J ends, which lost 7 bases and 5 bases, there was a span of 14 bases. This CDR3 contains 13 residues. Germline V lookup: CDR1 MNHNS, CDR2 SASEGT. CDR3: CASIPRGEYGYTF. CDR3 sequence (DNA): TGTGCCAGCATCCCTCGGGGGGAATATGGCTACACCTTC.

This clone ranks as medium-sized. This chain connects TRBV27 to TRBJ2-2, with a weak D call TRBD1 (7 bases). This CDR3 comprises 14 residues. V was clipped by 7 bases and J by 4 bases, with 13 bases between them. Per the germline V gene, CDR1 is MNHEY and CDR2 is SMNVEV (reference sequence). CDR3 amino acids: CASTGQGGTGELFF. The CDR3 bases are TGTGCCAGCACGGGGCAGGGGGGCACCGGGGAGCTGTTTTTT.

In its sample, this clone was seen a few times. The V gene is TRBV6-5, the J gene TRBJ2-3, with D unresolved. Trimming left V 6 bases short and J 1 base short, with 14 bases between. The CDR3 runs 15 residues. Germline loops: CDR1 MNHEY, CDR2 SVGAGI. CDR3 region: CASRPLETGTDTQYF. The DNA for the CDR3 is TGTGCCAGCAGGCCCCTCGAGACTGGCACAGATACGCAGTATTTT.

The V gene is TRBV7-2, the J gene TRBJ1-3, with D unresolved. The length of the CDR3 is 15 residues. Trimming stripped 5 bases from V and 3 bases from J, with 14 bases between. From germline, CDR1 is SGHTA and CDR2 FQGNSA. In DNA, the CDR3 is TGTGCCAGCAGCCGTGGGTTGTCTGGTGGAAACACCATATATTTT. Residues: CASSRGLSGGNTIYF.

The count of this clone is one. The junction differs from germline at one of its ends, possibly a read error. CDR3 in amino acids: CASSLAGGRETQYF. CDR3 sequence (DNA): TGTGCCAGCAGCCTAGCGGGGGGGCGAGAGACCCAGTACTTC. The chain carries TRBV7-2 and TRBJ2-5; 12 bases line up with TRBD2. Germline V gene data show CDR1 as SGHTA and CDR2 as FQGNSA. The CDR3 is 14 amino acids.

The genes are TRBV5-4 and TRBJ2-5; no clear D. Germline CDR1 SGHNT, CDR2 YYREEE (reference sequence). This CDR3 comprises 12 residues. The ends were cut back, 0 bases at V and 1 base at J, with 1 base in the middle. The CDR3 region is CASSLGQETQYF. The CDR3 DNA is TGTGCCAGCAGCTTGGGCCAAGAGACCCAGTACTTC.

The CDR3 DNA is TGTGCCAGCAGTTGGACAGGGGGCGGCAATCAGCCCCAGCATTTT. Its protein is CASSWTGGGNQPQHF. This chain connects TRBV6-6 to TRBJ1-5, with 11 bases matching TRBD1. This CDR3 comprises 15 residues. The V segment lost 4 bases and the J segment 2 bases; nucleotides outside the gene matches: 1. Germline V gives CDR1 MNHNY, CDR2 SVGAGI (reference sequence).

This rearrangement joins TRBV27 to TRBJ1-5; TRBD1 might be the D (5 bases). The CDR3 consists of 14 residues. Germline V CDR1 and CDR2: MNHEY, SMNVEV (reference sequence). Trimming removed 2 bases from V and 5 bases from J, with 10 bases in between. Here the CDR3 DNA reads TGTGCCAGCAGTTTAGGTTGGGGGGATCAGCCCCAGCATTTT. This translates into CASSLGWGDQPQHF.

This chain uses TRBV14 with TRBJ2-7; D unclear. The germline V gene has CDR1 SGHDN and CDR2 FVKESK. Trimming removed 0 bases from V and 3 bases from J, with 9 bases in between. This CDR3 region has 14 residues. The CDR3 is CASSQEMVSYEQYF. As DNA, the CDR3 is TGTGCCAGCAGCCAAGAAATGGTGAGCTACGAGCAGTACTTC.

The V gene is TRBV19, the J gene TRBJ2-2; D perhaps matches TRBD1 (6 bases). The V and J ends lost 5 bases and 2 bases respectively, with 12 bases between them. Per germline, CDR1 LNHDA and CDR2 SQIVND (reference sequence). The CDR3 has 15 amino acids. CDR3 DNA: TGTGCCAGTAGTCAGGGACATCGAAACACCGGGGAGCTGTTTTTT. Translation: CASSQGHRNTGELFF. Variable domain in full (rest from reference TRBV19 and TRBJ2-2): DGGITQSPKYLFRKEGQNVTLSCEQNLNHDAMYWYRQDPGQGLRLIYYSQIVNDFQKGDIAEGYSVSREKKESFPLTVTSAQKNPTAFYLCASSQGHRNTGELFFGEGSRLTVL.

V is TRBV4-1 and J is TRBJ1-4, with D perhaps TRBD1 (6 bases). V was pared by 1 base and J by 7 bases, with 10 bases between. Per the germline V gene, CDR1 is MGHRA and CDR2 is YSYEKL. The CDR3 runs to 14 residues. The CDR3 DNA reads TGCGCCAGCAGCCAAGGGGGGCCGGGTGAAAAACTGTTTTTT. Translated: CASSQGGPGEKLFF.

This clone was recorded once. The CDR3 region is CAWSVDRDYEQYF. Written as DNA, the CDR3 is TGTGCCTGGAGTGTCGACAGGGACTACGAGCAGTACTTC. The J gene is TRBJ2-7, the V gene TRBV30, with 7 bases matching TRBD1. After removal of 0 bases from V and 3 bases from J, the junction contained 2 bases not matched to a gene. Germline CDR1 is GTSNPN and CDR2 is SVGIG (reference sequence). The CDR3 consists of 13 residues.

V usage is TRBV25-1 and J usage is TRBJ2-1, with TRBD2 identical over 11 bases. CDR3 length: 17 amino acids. V lost 3 bases and J lost 0; bases outside the gene matches: 4. Germline CDR1 and CDR2: MGHDK and SYGVNS. CDR3 DNA sequence: TGTGCCAGCAGTGACACTAGCGGGGGTCACTCCTACAATGAGCAGTTCTTC. Encoded protein: CASSDTSGGHSYNEQFF.

The chain uses TRBV2 and TRBJ1-2, with TRBD1 matching 8 bases. CDR1 and CDR2 from the germline V gene are SNHLY and FYNNEI. The CDR3 extends over 15 amino acids. V trimming: 3 bases; J trimming: 2 bases; junction bases outside the gene matches: 5. As DNA, the CDR3 is TGTGCCAGCAGTGAGCAGGGGGCGACGAACTATGGCTACACCTTC. This encodes CASSEQGATNYGYTF.